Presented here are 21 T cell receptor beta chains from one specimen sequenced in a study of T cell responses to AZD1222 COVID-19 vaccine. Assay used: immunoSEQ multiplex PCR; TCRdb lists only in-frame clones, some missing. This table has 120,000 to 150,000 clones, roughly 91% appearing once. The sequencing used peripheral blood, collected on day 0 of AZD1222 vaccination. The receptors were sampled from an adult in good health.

The CDR3 here is CASRARTGGGNTIYF. The DNA of the CDR3 is TGTGCCAGCAGAGCCCGGACAGGGGGTGGAAACACCATATATTTT. The rearrangement uses TRBV11-2 and TRBJ1-3; TRBD1 matches 10 bases. CDR3 length: 15 amino acids. CDR1 is SGHAT and CDR2 is FQNNGV in the germline V gene. Trimming at V came to 6 bases and at J to 3 bases, leaving 5 bases not matched to a gene.

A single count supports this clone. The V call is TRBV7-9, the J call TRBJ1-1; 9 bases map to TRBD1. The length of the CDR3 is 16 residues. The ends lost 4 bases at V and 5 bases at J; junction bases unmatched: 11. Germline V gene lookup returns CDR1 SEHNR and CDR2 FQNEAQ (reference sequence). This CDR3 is CASSSDSQGAGTEAFF. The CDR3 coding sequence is TGTGCCAGCAGCTCCGATTCACAGGGGGCGGGAACTGAAGCTTTCTTT. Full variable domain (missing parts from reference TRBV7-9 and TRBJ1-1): DTGVSQNPRHKITKRGQNVTFRCDPISEHNRLYWYRQTLGQGPEFLTYFQNEAQLEKSRLLSDRFSAERPKGSFSTLEIQRTEQGDSAMYLCASSSDSQGAGTEAFFGQGTRLTVV.

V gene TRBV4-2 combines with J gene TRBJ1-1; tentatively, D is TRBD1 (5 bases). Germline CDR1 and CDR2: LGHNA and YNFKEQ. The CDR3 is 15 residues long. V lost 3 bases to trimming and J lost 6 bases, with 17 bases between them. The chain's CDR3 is CASSHAGTKKPEAFF. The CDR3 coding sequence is TGTGCCAGCAGCCACGCCGGGACGAAAAAACCTGAAGCTTTCTTT.

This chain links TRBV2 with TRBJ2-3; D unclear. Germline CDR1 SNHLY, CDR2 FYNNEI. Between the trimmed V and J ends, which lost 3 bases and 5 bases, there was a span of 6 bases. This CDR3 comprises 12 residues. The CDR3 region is CASSDFEDTQYF. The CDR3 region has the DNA TGTGCCAGCAGTGATTTTGAAGATACGCAGTATTTT.

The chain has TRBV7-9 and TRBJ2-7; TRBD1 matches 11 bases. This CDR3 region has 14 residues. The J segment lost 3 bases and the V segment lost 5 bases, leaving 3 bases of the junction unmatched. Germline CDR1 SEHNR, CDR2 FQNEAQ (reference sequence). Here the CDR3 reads CASSPGQGVYEQYF. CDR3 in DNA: TGTGCCAGCAGCCCGGGACAGGGGGTCTACGAGCAGTACTTC. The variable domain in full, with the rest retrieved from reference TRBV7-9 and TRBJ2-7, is DTGVSQNPRHKITKRGQNVTFRCDPISEHNRLYWYRQTLGQGPEFLTYFQNEAQLEKSRLLSDRFSAERPKGSFSTLEIQRTEQGDSAMYLCASSPGQGVYEQYFGPGTRLTVT.

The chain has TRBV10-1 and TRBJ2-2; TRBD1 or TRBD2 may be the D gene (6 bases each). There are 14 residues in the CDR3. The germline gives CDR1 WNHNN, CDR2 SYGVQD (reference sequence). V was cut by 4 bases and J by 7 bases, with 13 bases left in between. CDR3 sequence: CASSGGARDGELFF. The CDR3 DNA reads TGCGCCAGCAGTGGGGGGGCTCGAGACGGGGAGCTGTTTTTT.

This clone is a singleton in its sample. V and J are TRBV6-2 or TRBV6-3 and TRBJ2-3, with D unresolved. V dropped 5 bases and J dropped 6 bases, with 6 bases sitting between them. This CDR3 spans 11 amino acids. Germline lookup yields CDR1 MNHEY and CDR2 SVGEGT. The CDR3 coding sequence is TGTGCCAGCAGTCCCGGGGATACGCAGTATTTT. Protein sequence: CASSPGDTQYF.

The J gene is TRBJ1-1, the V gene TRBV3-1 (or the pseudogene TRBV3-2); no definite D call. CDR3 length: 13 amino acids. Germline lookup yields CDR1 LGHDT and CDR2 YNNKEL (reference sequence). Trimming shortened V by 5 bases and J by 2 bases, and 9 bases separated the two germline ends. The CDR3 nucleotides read TGTGCCAGCAGCGATAAGGGCAACACTGAAGCTTTCTTT. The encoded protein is CASSDKGNTEAFF.

CDR3 sequence (DNA): TGTGCCAGCAGTTTGGACTACTCCACCGGGGAGCTGTTTTTT. Its translation: CASSLDYSTGELFF. V gene TRBV27 combines with J gene TRBJ2-2; TRBD2 might be the D (6 bases). The CDR3 loop spans 14 amino acids. Germline V gene lookup returns CDR1 MNHEY and CDR2 SMNVEV (reference sequence). The V and J ends lost 3 bases and 4 bases respectively, with 9 bases between them.

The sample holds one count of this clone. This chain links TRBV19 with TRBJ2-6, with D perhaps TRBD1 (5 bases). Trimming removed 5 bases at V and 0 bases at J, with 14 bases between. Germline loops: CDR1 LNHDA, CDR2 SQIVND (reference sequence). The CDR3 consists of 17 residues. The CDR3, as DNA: TGTGCCAGTAGTCCCTACCCAGGGTCCTCTGGGGCCAACGTCCTGACTTTC. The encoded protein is CASSPYPGSSGANVLTF.

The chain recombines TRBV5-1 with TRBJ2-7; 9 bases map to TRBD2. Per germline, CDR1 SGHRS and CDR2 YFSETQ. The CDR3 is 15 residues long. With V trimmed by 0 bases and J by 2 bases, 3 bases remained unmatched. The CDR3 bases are TGCGCCAGCAGCTTGGCGAGCGGGGGGACCTACGAGCAGTACTTC. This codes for CASSLASGGTYEQYF.

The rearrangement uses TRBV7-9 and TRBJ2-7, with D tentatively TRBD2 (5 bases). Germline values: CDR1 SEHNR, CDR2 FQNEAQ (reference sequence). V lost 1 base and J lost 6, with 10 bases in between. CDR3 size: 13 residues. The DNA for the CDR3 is TGTGCCAGCAGCTTAGAAGGGAGCGGCGAGCAGTACTTC. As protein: CASSLEGSGEQYF.

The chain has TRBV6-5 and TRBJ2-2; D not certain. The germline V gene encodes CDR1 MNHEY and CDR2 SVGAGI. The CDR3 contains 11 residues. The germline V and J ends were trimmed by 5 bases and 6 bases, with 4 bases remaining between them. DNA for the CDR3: TGTGCCAGCAGTCGCGCCGGGGAGCTGTTTTTT. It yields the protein CASSRAGELFF.

The CDR3 nucleotides read TGCAGCGTTGAAGAATGGGAAGGGACCGGGGGCTACACCTTC. Its protein product is CSVEEWEGTGGYTF. The gene calls are TRBV29-1 and TRBJ1-2; possible D gene TRBD1, 5 bases. Germline V CDR1 and CDR2: SQVTM, ANQGSEA. V shed 0 bases and J shed 8 bases, with 16 bases lying between them. The CDR3 contains 14 residues.

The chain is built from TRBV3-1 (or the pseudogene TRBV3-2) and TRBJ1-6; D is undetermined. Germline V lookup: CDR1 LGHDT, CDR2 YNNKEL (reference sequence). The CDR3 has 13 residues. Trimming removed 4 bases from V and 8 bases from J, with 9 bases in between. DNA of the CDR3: TGTGCCAGCAGCCCCCGGGTAGATTCACCCCTCCACTTT. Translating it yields CASSPRVDSPLHF.

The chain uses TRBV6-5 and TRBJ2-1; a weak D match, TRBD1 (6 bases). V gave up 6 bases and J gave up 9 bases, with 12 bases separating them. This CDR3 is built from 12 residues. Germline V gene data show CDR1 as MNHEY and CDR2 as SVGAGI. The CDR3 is CASSQGQREQFF. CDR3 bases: TGTGCCAGCAGCCAGGGACAACGTGAGCAGTTCTTC.

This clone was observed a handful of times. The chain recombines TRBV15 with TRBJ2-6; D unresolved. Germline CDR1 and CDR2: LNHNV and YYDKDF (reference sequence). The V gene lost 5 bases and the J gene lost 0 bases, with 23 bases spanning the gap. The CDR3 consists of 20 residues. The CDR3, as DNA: TGTGCCACCAGCCCGCGCGGAAGGTTCCAAATGGGCTCTGGGGCCAACGTCCTGACTTTC. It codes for CATSPRGRFQMGSGANVLTF. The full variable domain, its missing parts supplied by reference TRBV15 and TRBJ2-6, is DAMVIQNPRYQVTQFGKPVTLSCSQTLNHNVMYWYQQKSSQAPKLLFHYYDKDFNNEADTPDNFQSRRPNTSFCFLDIRSPGLGDTAMYLCATSPRGRFQMGSGANVLTFGAGSRLTVL.

CDR3 DNA sequence: TGTGCCAGCAGGGACAGGGGGGTTTTCGATGGCTACACCTTC. It specifies CASRDRGVFDGYTF. The V call is TRBV6-5, the J call TRBJ1-2; 10 nucleotides match TRBD1. This CDR3 comprises 14 residues. Germline assignment: CDR1 MNHEY and CDR2 SVGAGI. The ends lost 6 bases at V and 6 bases at J; junction bases unmatched: 7.

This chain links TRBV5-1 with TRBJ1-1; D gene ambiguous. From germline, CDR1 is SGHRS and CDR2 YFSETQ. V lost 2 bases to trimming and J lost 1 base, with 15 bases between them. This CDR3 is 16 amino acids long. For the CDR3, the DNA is TGCGCCAGCAGCTTTGAAGGGAGTCGTAGGAACACTGAAGCTTTCTTT. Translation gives CASSFEGSRRNTEAFF.

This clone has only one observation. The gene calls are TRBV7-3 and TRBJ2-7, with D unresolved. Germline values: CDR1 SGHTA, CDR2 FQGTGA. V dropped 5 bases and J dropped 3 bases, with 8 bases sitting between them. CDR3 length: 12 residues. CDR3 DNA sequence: TGTGCCAGCAGCCGCCCAGGCTACGAGCAGTACTTC. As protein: CASSRPGYEQYF.

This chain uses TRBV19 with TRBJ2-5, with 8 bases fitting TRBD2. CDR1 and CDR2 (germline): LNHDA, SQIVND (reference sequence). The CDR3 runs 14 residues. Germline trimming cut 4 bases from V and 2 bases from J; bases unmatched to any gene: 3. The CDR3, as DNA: TGTGCCAGTAGTACCGGACTAGCACAAGAGACCCAGTACTTC. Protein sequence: CASSTGLAQETQYF.